The 5 T cell receptor beta chains in this list originate from one sample, sequenced in a study of blood T cell repertoires in COVID-19. The method was immunoSEQ multiplex PCR; TCRdb's version includes in-frame clones alone and lacks a portion of them. The profile shows about 280,000 clones, approximately 86% of them singletons. The sequencing input was PBMCs or T cells enriched from blood (not recorded which). The receptors here all came from a woman aged 25-40 years who had recovered from COVID-19.

The genes are TRBV5-4 and TRBJ2-7; 8 positions match TRBD1. V trimming: 4 bases; J trimming: 2 bases; junction bases outside the gene matches: 2. Germline loops: CDR1 SGHNT, CDR2 YYREEE (reference sequence). The CDR3 covers 13 residues. Here the CDR3 reads CASSAGQAYEQYF. In DNA form, the CDR3 reads TGTGCCAGCAGCGCGGGACAGGCCTACGAGCAGTACTTC.

The chain is built from TRBV28 and TRBJ1-5; TRBD1 might be the D (6 bases). The V gene's germline CDR1 is MDHEN and CDR2 SYDVKM. The CDR3 extends over 16 amino acids. The V end lost 4 bases, the J end lost 4 bases, and 17 bases lay between the germline ends. The CDR3 sequence is CASSSPGGGRNQPQHF. CDR3 nucleotide sequence: TGTGCCAGCAGTTCGCCGGGCGGGGGGCGAAATCAGCCCCAGCATTTT.

V is TRBV4-1 and J is TRBJ2-1; TRBD2 matches 9 bases. The J segment lost 7 bases and the V segment lost 3 bases, leaving 10 bases of the junction unmatched. The CDR3 consists of 16 residues. Germline V lookup: CDR1 MGHRA, CDR2 YSYEKL. CDR3 sequence: CASSQGGGRAENEQFF. Written as DNA, the CDR3 is TGCGCCAGCAGCCAGGGGGGCGGGAGGGCCGAAAATGAGCAGTTCTTC.

J is TRBJ2-7 and V is TRBV3-1 (or the pseudogene TRBV3-2); possible D gene TRBD1, 6 bases. CDR3 length equals 15 residues. The V end was cut by 5 bases, the J end by 1 base, with 15 bases between. Germline lookup yields CDR1 LGHDT and CDR2 YNNKEL (reference sequence). CDR3 region: CASSGGPGHSYEQYF. Here the CDR3 DNA reads TGTGCCAGCAGCGGGGGCCCAGGGCATTCCTACGAGCAGTACTTC.

The chain combines TRBV3-1 (or the pseudogene TRBV3-2) with TRBJ2-7; 10 nucleotides agree with TRBD2. The CDR3 has 19 amino acids. The V gene's germline CDR1 is LGHDT and CDR2 YNNKEL (reference sequence). V dropped 0 bases and J dropped 0; count of bases not matched to a gene: 11. CDR3 sequence: CASSQEELAGGKPSYEQYF. The CDR3 nucleotides are TGTGCCAGCAGCCAAGAAGAGTTAGCGGGGGGAAAACCCTCCTACGAGCAGTACTTC.